The TCR beta chain under discussion was sequenced for a study of blood T cell repertoires in COVID-19. Study background: The United States, Italy and Spain were the sources of the acute and convalescent COVID-19 samples. In each case, the material was cDNA or gDNA derived from T cells, B-cell-depleted T cells, or PBMCs.

Seattle patients were enrolled while actively infected and followed longitudinally. Original processing methods: For nucleated cells, counts were estimated from reference gene primer amplification. Measured with immunoSEQ multiplex PCR; TCRdb has only the in-frame clones, and not every one. The DNA was the basis for D and trimming; V, J and clone size are from that table. The sample comprises 200,000 to 250,000 clones, almost 85% of which are singletons, and roughly 2.2% rests with the top ten. The sequenced material came from peripheral blood. The clonotype comes from a woman between 70 and 85 years old with COVID-19, enrolled during active disease.

CDR3 coding DNA: TGTGCCAGCAGCAACCGAAACCCCCCCGACAGGAGCCGTAGCGGCTACACCTTC. It specifies CASSNRNPPDRSRSGYTF. The rearrangement links TRBV9 to TRBJ1-2; the D gene is possibly TRBD1 (6 bases). Germline loops: CDR1 SGDLS, CDR2 YYNGEE. V lost 4 bases and J lost 8, with 30 bases in between. The CDR3 extends over 18 amino acids.